The 29 T cell receptor beta chains below all came from one sample that was sequenced in a study of T cells in women clearing cervical HPV infection. TCRdb keeps only in-frame clones here, not all; method: immunoSEQ multiplex PCR. The sample table includes some 37,000 clones. Sequencing was done on a sample of blood buffy coat. Every receptor here comes from a woman aged 18 to 75 with a cervical HPV16 infection that either progressed to CIN3+ or cleared (not recorded which).

Of note for this clone: Sequencing ends 3 residues short of the CDR3 end; the germline J gene provides the rest. The chain couples TRBV28 to TRBJ2-7, with TRBD2 identical over 7 bases. The V segment lost 9 bases and the J segment 2 bases; nucleotides outside the gene matches: 10. Germline loops: CDR1 MDHEN, CDR2 SYDVKM. The CDR3 totals 14 residues. This CDR3 is CASKRDPTPYEQYF. CDR3 bases read: TGTGCCAGTAAGCGGGACCCTACTCCCTACGAG.

As regards this clone: The read finishes 3 residues shy of the CDR3 end, and the germline J gene is used to complete it. The chain carries TRBV18 and TRBJ2-6, with 8 nucleotides matching TRBD1. Trimming removed 3 bases from V and 0 bases from J; junction bases left unmatched: 7. The germline gives CDR1 KGHSH, CDR2 LQKENI. There are 18 residues in the CDR3. CDR3 bases read: TGTGCCAGCTCACCCCAGGGGGCGACTTCCTCTGGGGCCAACGTC. Translation gives CASSPQGATSSGANV. From start to end, the CDR3 is CASSPQGATSSGANVLTF.

For this clone: The CDR3 extends 3 residues past the end of the read, so its final part is completed from the germline J gene. The chain has TRBV19 and TRBJ1-2, with D unclear. This CDR3 region has 13 residues. V lost 6 bases and J lost 6, with 14 bases in between. CDR1 is LNHDA, CDR2 SQIVND, per germline (reference sequence). The sequenced CDR3 bases are TGTGCCAGTAGCCGACCCGACACCCATGGC. This codes for CASSRPDTHG. The whole CDR3 protein reads CASSRPDTHGYTF.

On this clone itself: Read data end 3 residues before the CDR3 end; the end is taken from the germline J gene. The chain joins TRBV20-1 to TRBJ2-5; TRBD1 matches at 9 bases. Germline V gives CDR1 DFQATT, CDR2 SNEGSKA (reference sequence). The V segment lost 6 bases and the J segment 4 bases; nucleotides outside the gene matches: 9. The CDR3 spans 14 residues. The sequenced CDR3 bases are TGCAGTGCGGACCCAAGACAGGGGGGAGAGACC. This translates into CSADPRQGGET. The CDR3 in full is CSADPRQGGETQYF.

CDR3 DNA, as far as it was read: TGTGCCAGCAGCTTTCTGCGGGGCAGCACAGATACG. Translated: CASSFLRGSTDT. The whole CDR3 reads CASSFLRGSTDTQYF. The chain employs TRBV7-2 and TRBJ2-3, with D possibly TRBD2 on 6 matching bases. With the read ending 3 residues before the CDR3 end, the germline J gene is used to fill in that end. Germline values: CDR1 SGHTA, CDR2 FQGNSA. The V end was cut by 3 bases, the J end by 0 bases, with 10 bases between. This CDR3 has 15 residues.

A word on this clone: The read ends 3 residues shy of where the CDR3 ends; the end is completed using the germline J gene. V gene TRBV4-1 combines with J gene TRBJ2-2; 10 nucleotides line up with TRBD2. Germline-derived CDR1 and CDR2 are MGHRA and YSYEKL. The CDR3 is 15 residues long. V lost 4 bases, J lost 7 bases, and 6 bases stayed unmatched. The covered CDR3 bases are TGCGCCAGCAGCCCAGCGGGAGGGCCGGTCGGGGAG. Its protein is CASSPAGGPVGE. The full CDR3 reads CASSPAGGPVGELFF.

On this clone: The CDR3 end is not reached by the read, which stops 3 residues before it; the germline J gene fills it in. The rearrangement uses TRBV6-2 or TRBV6-3 and TRBJ2-1, with 9 bases lining up with TRBD1. CDR1 is MNHEY and CDR2 is SVGEGT in the germline V gene. The CDR3 sequence is 16 residues long. The V and J ends lost 2 bases and 2 bases, in that order; junction bases with no gene match: 4. The CDR3 loop is CASSYERDRAYNEQFF. Partial CDR3 DNA: TGTGCCAGCAGTTACGAGAGGGACAGGGCCTACAATGAG.

As to this clone: Sequencing ends 3 residues short of the CDR3 end; the germline J gene provides the rest. The chain uses TRBV7-9 and TRBJ2-5, with D maybe TRBD1 (5 bases). V shed 7 bases and J shed 2 bases, with 14 bases lying between them. CDR1 SEHNR and CDR2 FQNEAQ come from the germline V gene (reference sequence). The CDR3 totals 14 residues. The sequenced CDR3 bases are TGTGCCAGCACGATAGGGGTTTTACAAGAGACC. This gives the protein CASTIGVLQET. The full CDR3 protein reads CASTIGVLQETQYF.

On this clone itself: The read is 3 residues too short to cover the CDR3 end, so that end is filled in from the germline J gene. The rearrangement joins TRBV5-1 to TRBJ1-1; D perhaps matches TRBD1 (5 bases). This CDR3 is built from 15 residues. Trimming removed 0 bases at V and 4 bases at J, with 13 bases between. The germline V gene encodes CDR1 SGHRS and CDR2 YFSETQ. The CDR3 loop reads CASSLEVGGATEAFF. The DNA read from the CDR3 is TGCGCCAGCAGCTTGGAGGTGGGGGGTGCCACTGAA. Together with reference TRBV5-1 and TRBJ1-1, the CDR3 gives the full variable domain: KAGVTQTPRYLIKTRGQQVTLSCSPISGHRSVSWYQQTPGQGLQFLFEYFSETQRNKGNFPGRFSGRQFSNSRSEMNVSTLELGDSALYLCASSLEVGGATEAFFGQGTRLTVV.

A word on this clone: The DNA ends 3 residues before the CDR3 does, and the rest of the CDR3 is filled in from the germline J gene. The V and J genes are TRBV6-1 and TRBJ2-7, with TRBD1 identical over 8 bases. The CDR3 runs 13 residues. The J segment lost 4 bases and the V segment lost 4 bases, leaving 3 bases of the junction unmatched. CDR1 MNHNS and CDR2 SASEGT come from the germline V gene. Partial CDR3 DNA: TGTGCCAGCAGTGGGACAGGGATTTACGAG. This codes for CASSGTGIYE. The full CDR3 protein is CASSGTGIYEQYF.

As regards this clone: The read falls 3 residues short of the CDR3 end, and the missing part is taken from the germline J gene. This chain links TRBV20-1 with TRBJ2-1; D perhaps matches TRBD1 (7 bases). The CDR3 consists of 14 residues. The V end lost 6 bases, the J end lost 7 bases, and 19 bases lay between the germline ends. Per germline, CDR1 DFQATT and CDR2 SNEGSKA (reference sequence). CDR3 DNA, as far as it was read: TGCAGTGCCTTAGGAGGGGGCCCCACGAATGAG. Its protein is CSALGGGPTNE. Given in full, the CDR3 is CSALGGGPTNEQFF.

With respect to this clone: The read gets to within 3 residues of the CDR3 end, and the germline J gene fills in the rest. The V and J genes are TRBV2 and TRBJ1-1; D perhaps matches TRBD1 (6 bases). The germline gives CDR1 SNHLY, CDR2 FYNNEI. The ends were cut back, 4 bases at V and 1 base at J, with 10 bases in the middle. The length of the CDR3 is 14 residues. CDR3 DNA (partial): TGTGCCAGCAGTGTGGGGGCGTCGAACACTGAA. This translates into CASSVGASNTE. The entire CDR3 protein is CASSVGASNTEAFF.

With regard to this clone: The CDR3 is cut off 3 residues early in the read; its end comes from the germline J gene. The rearrangement links TRBV12-3 or TRBV12-4 to TRBJ1-5; TRBD1 is a possible D gene (6 bases). The CDR3 sequence is 12 residues long. V lost 6 bases and J 5 bases, leaving 8 bases between the germline ends. The CDR3 here is CASRGGDQPQHF. CDR3 DNA, as far as it was read: TGTGCCAGCAGAGGGGGGGATCAGCCC.

The chain's CDR3 is CASSLDMGAGASPGTQYF. CDR3 DNA, as far as it was read: TGTGCCAGCAGCTTAGATATGGGGGCGGGGGCATCGCCGGGTACG. The chain is built from TRBV7-6 and TRBJ2-3; tentatively, D is TRBD2 (7 bases). The read is 3 residues too short to cover the CDR3 end, so that end is filled in from the germline J gene. Trimming removed 1 base from V and 8 bases from J, with 25 bases in between. Germline loops: CDR1 SGHVS, CDR2 FNYEAQ. There are 18 residues in the CDR3. Looking up the rest from reference TRBV7-6 and TRBJ2-3 gives the full variable domain: GAGVSQSPRYKVTKRGQDVALRCDPISGHVSLYWYRQALGQGPEFLTYFNYEAQQDKSGLPNDRFSAERPEGSISTLTIQRTEQRDSAMYRCASSLDMGAGASPGTQYFGPGTRLTVL.

This clone is deemed medium-sized by its frequency. The CDR3 is CASSLSPGGKLFF. The DNA read from the CDR3 is TGCGCCAGCAGCTTGAGTCCCGGGGGAAAA. V usage is TRBV5-1 and J usage is TRBJ1-4, with D possibly being TRBD1 (5 bases). From the germline J gene comes the end of the CDR3, since the read stops 3 residues before it. CDR3 size: 13 residues. Per germline, CDR1 SGHRS and CDR2 YFSETQ. With 1 base removed from V and 10 bases from J, the gap between germline ends came to 11 bases. Full variable domain (outside the CDR3, taken from reference TRBV5-1 and TRBJ1-4): KAGVTQTPRYLIKTRGQQVTLSCSPISGHRSVSWYQQTPGQGLQFLFEYFSETQRNKGNFPGRFSGRQFSNSRSEMNVSTLELGDSALYLCASSLSPGGKLFFGSGTQLSVL.

As for this clone: The read falls 3 residues short of the CDR3 end, and the missing part is taken from the germline J gene. The gene calls are TRBV20-1 and TRBJ1-1, with no clear D. The CDR3 covers 14 residues. V gave up 5 bases and J gave up 4 bases, with 17 bases separating them. Germline V CDR1 and CDR2: DFQATT, SNEGSKA (reference sequence). The chain's CDR3 is CSAPMGRYSTEAFF. CDR3 DNA (partial): TGCAGTGCTCCAATGGGCAGGTATTCCACTGAA.

On this clone itself: The CDR3 end falls 3 residues outside the read, so it is completed with the germline J gene. The gene calls are TRBV7-9 and TRBJ1-4; TRBD1 might be the D (6 bases). CDR3 length: 13 amino acids. V was shortened by 3 bases and J by 4 bases, with 6 bases between the two germline ends. The germline V gene encodes CDR1 SEHNR and CDR2 FQNEAQ (reference sequence). The sequenced CDR3 bases are TGTGCCAGCAGCTTCAGGGGTAATGAAAAA. It is translated as CASSFRGNEK. The whole CDR3 sequence is CASSFRGNEKLFF.

About this clone itself: The CDR3 goes on 3 residues after the read ends, and that part is filled in from the germline J gene. This sequence joins TRBV23-1 and TRBJ1-2, with no clear D. TRBV23-1 is noted as an ORF with a role that remains uncertain. The CDR3 runs to 15 residues. The CDR3 DNA, read in part, is TGCGCCAGCAGCCCTTCGAGACGGAGCAACTACGAC. Its protein product is CASSPSRRSNYD. The CDR3 reads in full as CASSPSRRSNYDYTF.

In regard to this clone: The CDR3 extends 3 residues past the end of the read, so its final part is completed from the germline J gene. The gene calls are TRBV6-2 or TRBV6-3 and TRBJ2-3; D gene unclear. The CDR3 is 11 amino acids. V was trimmed by 5 bases and J by 5 bases, leaving 5 bases between them. CDR1 and CDR2 (germline): MNHEY, SVGEGT. CDR3: CASSTGDTQYF. The part of the CDR3 DNA that was read is TGTGCCAGCAGTACTGGAGATACG.

On this clone: The CDR3 is cut off 3 residues early in the read; its end comes from the germline J gene. The chain uses TRBV19 and TRBJ1-1; 11 nucleotides align to TRBD1. Germline V lookup: CDR1 LNHDA, CDR2 SQIVND (reference sequence). V dropped 4 bases and J dropped 0; count of bases not matched to a gene: 4. The CDR3 spans 16 residues. The sequenced CDR3 bases are TGTGCCAGTAGTACCGGGACAGGGGGGATGAACACTGAA. Amino acid sequence: CASSTGTGGMNTE. The CDR3 reads in full as CASSTGTGGMNTEAFF.

As for this clone: The read halts 3 residues ahead of the CDR3 end, with the missing end drawn from the germline J gene. The rearrangement links TRBV18 to TRBJ2-7; D possibly corresponds to TRBD1 (5 bases). This CDR3 has 15 residues. V lost 2 bases and J lost 3, with 14 bases in between. Germline V gene lookup returns CDR1 KGHSH and CDR2 LQKENI. CDR3: CASSPGAEVNYEQYF. Partial CDR3 DNA: TGTGCCAGCTCACCAGGGGCTGAGGTAAACTACGAG.

Worth noting for this clone: The germline gene is not matched at one end of the junction; a read error may be the cause. The missing CDR3 end, 3 residues past where the read stops, is filled in from the germline J gene. The gene calls are TRBV7-7 and TRBJ2-5; D might be TRBD2 (5 bases). The germline CDR1 and CDR2 sequences are SSHAT and FNYEAQ (reference sequence). This CDR3 is built from 15 residues. CDR3: CASSLGASRLETQYF. CDR3 bases read: TGTGCTAGCAGCTTAGGTGCTAGCCGATTGGAGACC.

A note on this clone: The read falls 3 residues short of the CDR3 end, and the missing part is taken from the germline J gene. This chain connects TRBV5-5 to TRBJ1-2; D not certain. Germline values: CDR1 SGHKS, CDR2 YYEKEE (reference sequence). Deletions cut 4 bases from V and 5 bases from J, with 15 bases between. The CDR3 consists of 14 residues. The sequenced part of the CDR3 DNA is TGTGCCAGCAGCCTCCGACCGGGCGGGTATGGC. Its protein product is CASSLRPGGYG. The CDR3 in full is CASSLRPGGYGYTF.

Note on this clone: The read terminates 3 residues ahead of where the CDR3 ends, so the germline J gene completes it. The chain couples TRBV19 to TRBJ2-3; a possible D gene is TRBD1 (8 bases). Germline CDR1 and CDR2: LNHDA and SQIVND (reference sequence). The CDR3 runs to 16 residues. V gave up 6 bases and J gave up 1 base, with 17 bases separating them. Incomplete CDR3 DNA: TGTGCCAGTAGCAGACAGGGGAGGGCCGGCACAGATACG. Protein sequence: CASSRQGRAGTDT. The entire CDR3 protein reads CASSRQGRAGTDTQYF.

Comments on this clone: The read comes to an end 3 residues before the CDR3 does, leaving the germline J gene to fill in the end. This sequence joins TRBV19 and TRBJ1-5, with D tentatively TRBD1 (6 bases). This CDR3 comprises 13 residues. Trimming cost V 6 bases and J 7 bases, with 13 bases left between them. Germline V gives CDR1 LNHDA, CDR2 SQIVND (reference sequence). The CDR3 bases that were read are TGTGCCAGTAGGCCGCCAGGGGAACAGCCC. Its protein product is CASRPPGEQP. The entire CDR3 reads CASRPPGEQPQHF. The variable domain in full, completed from reference TRBV19 and TRBJ1-5, reads DGGITQSPKYLFRKEGQNVTLSCEQNLNHDAMYWYRQDPGQGLRLIYYSQIVNDFQKGDIAEGYSVSREKKESFPLTVTSAQKNPTAFYLCASRPPGEQPQHFGDGTRLSIL.

A remark on this clone: The read ends 3 residues before the CDR3 terminus; that terminus is restored from the germline J gene. The genes are TRBV19 and TRBJ2-3; D not certain. The CDR3 is 16 amino acids. The germline CDR1 and CDR2 sequences are LNHDA and SQIVND (reference sequence). Trimming shortened V by 0 bases and J by 6 bases, and 16 bases separated the two germline ends. Incomplete CDR3 DNA: TGTGCCAGTAGTATAGAAGTAAGTCAGTTGTTGGATACG. Encoded protein: CASSIEVSQLLDT. The CDR3 in full is CASSIEVSQLLDTQYF. The whole variable domain, remainder taken from reference TRBV19 and TRBJ2-3, is DGGITQSPKYLFRKEGQNVTLSCEQNLNHDAMYWYRQDPGQGLRLIYYSQIVNDFQKGDIAEGYSVSREKKESFPLTVTSAQKNPTAFYLCASSIEVSQLLDTQYFGPGTRLTVL.

Points on this clone: The read gets to within 3 residues of the CDR3 end, and the germline J gene fills in the rest. The V gene is TRBV2, the J gene TRBJ2-5; 13 nucleotides line up with TRBD2. CDR3 length equals 15 residues. Trimming at V came to 2 bases and at J to 7 bases, leaving 4 bases not matched to a gene. In germline, CDR1 is SNHLY, CDR2 FYNNEI. The CDR3 here is CASSERTSGGATQYF. The CDR3 bases that were read are TGTGCCAGCAGTGAACGAACTAGCGGGGGGGCGACC.

Concerning this clone itself: The DNA ends 3 residues before the CDR3 does, and the rest of the CDR3 is filled in from the germline J gene. The V and J genes are TRBV19 and TRBJ2-6, with a possible D match to TRBD1 (7 bases). The CDR3 is 17 residues long. Per the germline V gene, CDR1 is LNHDA and CDR2 is SQIVND (reference sequence). The V end was cut by 5 bases, the J end by 0 bases, with 14 bases between. CDR3 bases read: TGTGCCAGTAGTCGGGGGACAGCTCCCTCTGGGGCCAACGTC. It translates to CASSRGTAPSGANV. The whole CDR3 protein reads CASSRGTAPSGANVLTF.

Note on this clone: One junction end disagrees with the germline gene, perhaps due to a read error. Partial CDR3 DNA: TGCGCCAGCAGCCACGGACAGGGCACTCAGCCG. It encodes CASSHGQGTQP. The whole CDR3 sequence is CASSHGQGTQPQYF. The chain has TRBV4-2 and TRBJ2-3; 8 bases match TRBD1. From the germline J gene comes the end of the CDR3, since the read stops 3 residues before it. The CDR3 has 14 residues. In germline, CDR1 is LGHNA, CDR2 YNFKEQ.